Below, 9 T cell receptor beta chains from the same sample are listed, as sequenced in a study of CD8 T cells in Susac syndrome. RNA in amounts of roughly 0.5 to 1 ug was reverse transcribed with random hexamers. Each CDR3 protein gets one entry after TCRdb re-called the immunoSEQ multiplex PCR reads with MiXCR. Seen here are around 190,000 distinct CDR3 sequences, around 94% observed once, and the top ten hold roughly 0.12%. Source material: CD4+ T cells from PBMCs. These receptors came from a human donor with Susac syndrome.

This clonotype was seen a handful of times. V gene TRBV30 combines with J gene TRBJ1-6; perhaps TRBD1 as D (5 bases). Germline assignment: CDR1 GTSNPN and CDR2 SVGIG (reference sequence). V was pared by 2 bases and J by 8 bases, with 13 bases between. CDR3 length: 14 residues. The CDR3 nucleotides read TGTGCCTGGAGTCCGCCAGGGCCGGATTCACCCCTCCACTTT. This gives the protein CAWSPPGPDSPLHF.

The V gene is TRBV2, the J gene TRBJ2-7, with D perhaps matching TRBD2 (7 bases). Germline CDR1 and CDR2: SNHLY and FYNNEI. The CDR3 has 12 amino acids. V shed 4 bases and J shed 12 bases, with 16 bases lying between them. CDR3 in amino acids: CASSATPGGRYF. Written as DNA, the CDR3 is TGTGCCAGCAGTGCGACCCCGGGGGGCAGGTACTTC.

The CDR3 loop is CASSSDRGQPQHF. In DNA form, the CDR3 reads TGCGCCAGCAGTTCGGACAGGGGACAGCCCCAGCATTTT. This chain uses TRBV5-1 with TRBJ1-5; TRBD1 agrees at 9 bases. The CDR3 is 13 residues long. Unmatched junction bases numbered 4, after V lost 5 bases and J lost 7 bases. Germline loops: CDR1 SGHRS, CDR2 YFSETQ.

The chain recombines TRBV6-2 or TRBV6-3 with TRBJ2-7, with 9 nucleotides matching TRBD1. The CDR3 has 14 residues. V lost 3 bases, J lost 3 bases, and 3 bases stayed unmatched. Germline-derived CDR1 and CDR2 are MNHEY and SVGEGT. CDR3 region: CASSYGTGRYEQYF. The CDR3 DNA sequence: TGTGCCAGCAGTTATGGGACAGGGCGCTACGAGCAGTACTTC.

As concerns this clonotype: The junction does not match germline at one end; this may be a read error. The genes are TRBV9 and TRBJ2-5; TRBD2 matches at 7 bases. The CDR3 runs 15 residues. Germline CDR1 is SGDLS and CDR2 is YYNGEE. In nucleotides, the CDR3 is TGTGCCAGCAGTGTAGCGGGTGGTGAGGGAGAGGCCCAGTACTTC. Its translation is CASSVAGGEGEAQYF.

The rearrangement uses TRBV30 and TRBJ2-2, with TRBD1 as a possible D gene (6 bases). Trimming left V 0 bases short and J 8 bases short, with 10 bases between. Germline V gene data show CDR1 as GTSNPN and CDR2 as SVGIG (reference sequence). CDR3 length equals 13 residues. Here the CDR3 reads CAWSVEQGGELFF. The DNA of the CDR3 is TGTGCCTGGAGTGTAGAACAGGGTGGGGAGCTGTTTTTT.

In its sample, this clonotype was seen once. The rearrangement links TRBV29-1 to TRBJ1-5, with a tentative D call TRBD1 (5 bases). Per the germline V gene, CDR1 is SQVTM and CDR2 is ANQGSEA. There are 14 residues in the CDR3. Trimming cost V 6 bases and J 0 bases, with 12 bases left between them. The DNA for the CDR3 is TGCAGCGTCTCGGGGGATTATAGCAATCAGCCCCAGCATTTT. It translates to CSVSGDYSNQPQHF.

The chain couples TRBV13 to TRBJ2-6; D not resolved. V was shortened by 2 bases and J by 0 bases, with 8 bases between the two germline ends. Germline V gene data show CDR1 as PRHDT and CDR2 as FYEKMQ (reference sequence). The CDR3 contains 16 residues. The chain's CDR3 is CASSLTWDSGANVLTF. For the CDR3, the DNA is TGTGCCAGCAGCTTAACGTGGGACTCTGGGGCCAACGTCCTGACTTTC.

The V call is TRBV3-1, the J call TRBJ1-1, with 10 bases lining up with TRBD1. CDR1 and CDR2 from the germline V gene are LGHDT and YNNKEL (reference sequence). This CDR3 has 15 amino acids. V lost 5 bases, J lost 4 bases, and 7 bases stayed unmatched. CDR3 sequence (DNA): TGTGCCAGCAGCGCACACGACAGGGGGCTCACTGAAGCTTTCTTT. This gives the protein CASSAHDRGLTEAFF.